The 2 T cell receptor beta chains presented below share a single source sample, sequenced in a study of Ad26.COV2.S vaccination and SARS-CoV-2 variants. This sample's treatment: approximately 18 received Ad26.COV2.S at low or high dose, single or two shots; 5 received placebo; per-sample allocation not given. Following the first vaccine or placebo injection, samples were taken on day 63. Method: immunoSEQ multiplex PCR; TCRdb's copy keeps in-frame clones and lacks some. Among about 350,000 clones, roughly 90% were seen once, and the ten largest hold approximately 5%. The sequences come from peripheral blood, collected in a trial of Ad26.COV2.S vaccine versus placebo. The receptor source for this set is a person aged 18-60 years who received the Ad26.COV2.S COVID-19 vaccine or a placebo.

The genes are TRBV27 and TRBJ2-7; a possible D gene is TRBD1 (6 bases). The V end lost 6 bases, the J end lost 2 bases, and 14 bases lay between the germline ends. Germline V gives CDR1 MNHEY, CDR2 SMNVEV (reference sequence). This CDR3 has 14 residues. The CDR3, as DNA: TGTGCCAGCAGGAAACAGGGATCGCCCTACGAGCAGTACTTC. It specifies CASRKQGSPYEQYF.

J is TRBJ1-1 and V is TRBV2, with a weak D call TRBD1 (5 bases). The CDR3 length is 11 residues. Germline V gene lookup returns CDR1 SNHLY and CDR2 FYNNEI. V was shortened by 6 bases and J by 11 bases, with 13 bases between the two germline ends. The CDR3 region has the DNA TGTGCCAGCAGACAGGATGCTTTGGCTTTCTTT. It yields the protein CASRQDALAFF.